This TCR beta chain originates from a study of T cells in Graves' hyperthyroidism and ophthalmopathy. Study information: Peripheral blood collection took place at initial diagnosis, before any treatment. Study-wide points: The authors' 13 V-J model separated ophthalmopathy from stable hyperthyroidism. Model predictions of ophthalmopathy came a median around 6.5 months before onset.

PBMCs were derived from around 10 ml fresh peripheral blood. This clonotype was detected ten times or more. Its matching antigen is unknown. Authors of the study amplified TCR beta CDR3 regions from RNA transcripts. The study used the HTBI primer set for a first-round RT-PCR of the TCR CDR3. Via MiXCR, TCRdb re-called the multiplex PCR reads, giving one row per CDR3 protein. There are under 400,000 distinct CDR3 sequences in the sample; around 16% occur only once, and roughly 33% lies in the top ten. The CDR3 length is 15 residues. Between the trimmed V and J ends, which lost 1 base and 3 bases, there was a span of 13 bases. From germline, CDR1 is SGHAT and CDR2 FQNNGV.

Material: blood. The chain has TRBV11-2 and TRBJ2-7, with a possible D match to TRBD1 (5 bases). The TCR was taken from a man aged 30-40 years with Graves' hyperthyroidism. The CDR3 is CASSLARGRGYEQYF. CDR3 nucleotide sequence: TGTGCCAGCAGCTTAGCAAGGGGAAGGGGCTACGAGCAGTACTTC.